The sequence of this T cell receptor beta chain was determined in a study of shared clonotypes between healthy human individuals. Study-level information: The composition of the donors was a couple of women and a few men aged 18 to 49.

V lost 0 bases to trimming and J lost 7 bases, with 3 bases between them. Germline CDR1 and CDR2: SNHLY and FYNNEI. This CDR3 is built from 12 residues. The data were produced by immunoSEQ multiplex PCR, yet TCRdb's version contains in-frame clones alone and is incomplete. The repertoire consists of roughly 2.5 million clones, with around nine tenths occurring once and the leading ten covering around 0.15%. In its sample, this clone was seen a few times. The sample carries other DNA sequences with the same CDR3. Healthy HIV-negative adults with no recent acute infections or vaccinations were recruited as donors.

The receptor comes from a man between 18 and 35 years old in good health. The chain combines TRBV2 with TRBJ1-4; D call uncertain. Sequenced sample: naive CD4+ T cells sorted from blood. Stated subset: CD45RA+ positively selected. This chain's CDR3 is CASSEAGEKLFF. The CDR3 region has the DNA TGTGCCAGCAGTGAAGCTGGTGAAAAACTGTTTTTT.